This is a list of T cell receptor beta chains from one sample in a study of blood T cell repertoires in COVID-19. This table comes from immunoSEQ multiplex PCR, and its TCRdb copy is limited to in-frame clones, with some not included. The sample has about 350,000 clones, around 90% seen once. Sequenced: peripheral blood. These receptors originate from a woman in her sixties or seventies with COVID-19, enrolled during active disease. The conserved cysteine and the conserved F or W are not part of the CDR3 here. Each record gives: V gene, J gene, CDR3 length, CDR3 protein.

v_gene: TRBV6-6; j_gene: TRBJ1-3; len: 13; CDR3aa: ASSYLGAIGNTIY
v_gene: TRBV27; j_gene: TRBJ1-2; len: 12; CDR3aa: ASSLLQGGYGYT
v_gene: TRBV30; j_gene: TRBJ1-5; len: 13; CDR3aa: AWRPTGQVNQPQH
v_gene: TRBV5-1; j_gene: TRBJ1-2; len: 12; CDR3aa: ASSLVGQLYGYT
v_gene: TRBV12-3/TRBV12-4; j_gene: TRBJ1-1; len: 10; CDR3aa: ASSPRYSKAF
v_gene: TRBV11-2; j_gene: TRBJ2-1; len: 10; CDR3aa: ASSGEWNEQF
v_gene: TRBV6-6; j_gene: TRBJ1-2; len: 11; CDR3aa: ASSYEVSYGYT
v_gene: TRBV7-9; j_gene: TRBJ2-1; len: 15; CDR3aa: ASSGRVGTLIYNEQF
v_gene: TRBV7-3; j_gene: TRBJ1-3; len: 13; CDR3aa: ASSLARAPGNTIY
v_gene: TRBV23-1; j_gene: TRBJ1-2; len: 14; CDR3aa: ASSQSGRGRVSGYT
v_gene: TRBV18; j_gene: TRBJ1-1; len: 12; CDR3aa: ASSQSSLNTEAF
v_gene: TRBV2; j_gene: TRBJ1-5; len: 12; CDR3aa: ASSKQVSNQPQH
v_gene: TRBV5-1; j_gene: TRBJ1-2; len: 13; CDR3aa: ASSLGDRASGGYT
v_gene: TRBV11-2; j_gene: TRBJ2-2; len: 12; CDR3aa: ASSLAENTGELF
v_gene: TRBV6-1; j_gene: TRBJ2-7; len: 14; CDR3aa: ASSEASGGHSYEQY
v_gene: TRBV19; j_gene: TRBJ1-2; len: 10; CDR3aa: ASSIMNYGYT
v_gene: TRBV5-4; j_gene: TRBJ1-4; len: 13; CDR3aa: ASSLERGLNEKLF
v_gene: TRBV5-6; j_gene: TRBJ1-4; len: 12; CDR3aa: ASSRPGQNEKLF